The 22 T cell receptor beta chains below all came from one sample that was sequenced in a study of blood T cells in healthy people across ages. A J-beta primer mix and a sample-barcoded 5' primer were used in a second PCR of roughly 7 to 12 cycles. TCRdb reanalysed the 5' RACE reads using MiXCR and keeps one entry per CDR3 protein. Of hundreds of thousands of distinct CDR3 sequences in the sample, under 45% are singletons; the top ten hold around 18%. Sequenced sample: blood. The receptors come from a man aged 60 to 75 in good health.

This clonotype was detected only a few times. V usage is TRBV27 and J usage is TRBJ1-2, with TRBD1 as a possible D gene (5 bases). CDR1 is MNHEY and CDR2 is SMNVEV in the germline V gene (reference sequence). This CDR3 is built from 15 residues. V was pared by 5 bases and J by 8 bases, with 21 bases between. CDR3 DNA: TGTGCCAGCAGTCCCTCGGTTGGCAGGGTGGAAGGCTACACCTTC. Protein sequence: CASSPSVGRVEGYTF.

This clonotype came up a few times. The V gene is TRBV10-3, the J gene TRBJ2-1; 7 bases match TRBD1. Unmatched junction bases numbered 8, after V lost 6 bases and J lost 0 bases. The CDR3 sequence is 16 residues long. Germline V lookup: CDR1 ENHRY, CDR2 SYGVKD. CDR3 loop: CAISRTGVGSYNEQFF. DNA of the CDR3: TGTGCCATCAGCCGGACAGGCGTAGGCTCCTACAATGAGCAGTTCTTC.

In DNA, the CDR3 is TGTGCCAGCAGCGAAGAGGGGGTCGCGGGCACCGGGGAGCTGTTTTTT. Residues: CASSEEGVAGTGELFF. This chain connects TRBV7-9 to TRBJ2-2; a possible D gene is TRBD1 (6 bases). Germline CDR1 is SEHNR and CDR2 is FQNEAQ (reference sequence). V was pared by 5 bases and J by 4 bases, with 17 bases between. The CDR3 totals 16 residues.

With respect to this clonotype: A much larger clone is a single base away; this may be a read error. V and J are TRBV29-1 and TRBJ2-1, with 9 positions matching TRBD1. V dropped 6 bases and J dropped 7; count of bases not matched to a gene: 10. The CDR3 length is 14 residues. Per the germline V gene, CDR1 is SQVTM and CDR2 is ANQGSEA. The DNA of the CDR3 is TGCAGCGTATTAGGGACAGGGACGCGGAATGAGCAGTTCTTC. Protein product: CSVLGTGTRNEQFF.

There are a few counts of this clonotype. The CDR3 here is CASNDSGTGGSGYTF. CDR3 coding DNA: TGTGCCAGCAATGACTCCGGGACAGGGGGAAGTGGCTACACCTTC. The V and J genes are TRBV27 and TRBJ1-2; 11 bases are shared with TRBD1. CDR1 is MNHEY and CDR2 is SMNVEV in the germline V gene (reference sequence). J lost 7 bases, V lost 7 bases, and 11 bases had no gene match. The CDR3 is 15 residues long.

The V call is TRBV20-1, the J call TRBJ2-3; TRBD1 aligns across 8 bases. This CDR3 is 14 amino acids long. V was pared by 3 bases and J by 4 bases, with 6 bases of the junction left unmatched. The V gene's germline CDR1 is DFQATT and CDR2 SNEGSKA (reference sequence). The CDR3: CSASSRTGSDTQYF. The DNA for the CDR3 is TGCAGTGCTAGCTCAAGGACAGGGTCAGATACGCAGTATTTT.

This chain uses TRBV20-1 with TRBJ1-5, with 10 bases matching TRBD1. J lost 5 bases, V lost 5 bases, and 6 bases had no gene match. Per the germline V gene, CDR1 is DFQATT and CDR2 is SNEGSKA (reference sequence). This CDR3 spans 14 amino acids. CDR3 sequence: CSAGGDRGDQPQHF. The CDR3 DNA reads TGCAGTGCTGGAGGGGACAGGGGCGATCAGCCCCAGCATTTT.

The V and J genes are TRBV4-3 and TRBJ2-3; TRBD1 might be the D (6 bases). Germline V lookup: CDR1 LGHNA, CDR2 YSLEER. Deletions cut 0 bases from V and 6 bases from J, with 10 bases between. The CDR3 covers 14 residues. CDR3 protein: CASSQEQGIDTQYF. The CDR3 DNA is TGCGCCAGCAGCCAAGAACAGGGAATCGATACGCAGTATTTT.

This clonotype was detected a few times. V is TRBV7-3 and J is TRBJ1-6; 7 bases map to TRBD1. Germline trimming cut 5 bases from V and 10 bases from J; bases unmatched to any gene: 11. Germline V gene data show CDR1 as SGHTA and CDR2 as FQGTGA. The CDR3 covers 15 residues. This CDR3 reads CASSDPGTAGSPLHF. The DNA for the CDR3 is TGTGCCAGCAGCGACCCCGGGACAGCAGGCTCACCCCTCCACTTT.

This clonotype turned up a few times. The chain uses TRBV6-6 and TRBJ2-7, with D possibly matching TRBD2 (6 bases). The CDR3 extends over 14 amino acids. V was clipped by 6 bases and J by 0 bases, with 12 bases between them. Germline values: CDR1 MNHNY, CDR2 SVGAGI (reference sequence). The CDR3 reads CASRAQGGSYEQYF. CDR3 nucleotide sequence: TGTGCCAGCAGGGCCCAGGGAGGCTCCTACGAGCAGTACTTC.

The rearrangement links TRBV2 to TRBJ2-5; D call uncertain. Germline V gene lookup returns CDR1 SNHLY and CDR2 FYNNEI. The CDR3 sequence is 16 residues long. V shed 0 bases and J shed 2 bases, with 13 bases lying between them. CDR3 in amino acids: CASSEALSLGQETQYF. For the CDR3, the DNA is TGTGCCAGCAGTGAAGCGCTTAGTCTAGGGCAAGAGACCCAGTACTTC.

At least ten counts were recorded for this clonotype. The rearrangement joins TRBV10-3 to TRBJ2-1; D tentatively reads TRBD1 or TRBD2 (6 bases each). CDR1 ENHRY and CDR2 SYGVKD come from the germline V gene. The CDR3 extends over 13 amino acids. Trimming removed 0 bases from V and 8 bases from J, with 8 bases in between. CDR3 sequence reads: CAISESGGDEQFF. The CDR3 bases are TGTGCCATCAGTGAGTCGGGGGGCGATGAGCAGTTCTTC.

This clonotype was seen only a few times. The chain recombines TRBV10-3 with TRBJ2-1, with TRBD2 identical over 12 bases. Germline values: CDR1 ENHRY, CDR2 SYGVKD. The CDR3 extends over 15 amino acids. Trimming at V came to 4 bases and at J to 6 bases, leaving 4 bases not matched to a gene. CDR3 loop: CAISGSSGGVNEQFF. Here the CDR3 DNA reads TGTGCCATCAGTGGATCTAGCGGGGGGGTCAATGAGCAGTTCTTC.

The chain links TRBV7-9 to TRBJ2-1, with TRBD2 matching over 7 bases. The CDR3 runs to 14 residues. V lost 5 bases, J lost 4 bases, and 5 bases stayed unmatched. Per the germline V gene, CDR1 is SEHNR and CDR2 is FQNEAQ (reference sequence). The CDR3 region has the DNA TGTGCCAGCAGCGGGGGGGGTTCTTACAATGAGCAGTTCTTC. It translates to CASSGGGSYNEQFF.

The J gene is TRBJ2-1, the V gene TRBV7-2, with TRBD1 identical over 9 bases. Germline V CDR1 and CDR2: SGHTA, FQGNSA. V dropped 8 bases and J dropped 5; count of bases not matched to a gene: 4. This CDR3 spans 13 amino acids. The DNA for the CDR3 is TGTGCCAGCGGACAGGGGAGAGACAATGAGCAGTTCTTC. Protein product: CASGQGRDNEQFF.

V usage is TRBV4-1 and J usage is TRBJ1-5; D may be TRBD1 (5 bases). Trimming cost V 0 bases and J 5 bases, with 11 bases left between them. Per germline, CDR1 MGHRA and CDR2 YSYEKL. This CDR3 region has 15 residues. CDR3 loop: CASSQDWAGHQPQHF. The CDR3 coding sequence is TGCGCCAGCAGCCAAGATTGGGCAGGGCATCAGCCCCAGCATTTT.

This clonotype was recorded at least ten times. This sequence joins TRBV7-2 and TRBJ1-2; 7 bases align to TRBD1. V trimming: 5 bases; J trimming: 6 bases; junction bases outside the gene matches: 15. CDR1 SGHTA and CDR2 FQGNSA come from the germline V gene. CDR3 length: 16 residues. As DNA, the CDR3 is TGTGCCAGCAGCCCGACCCACGGACAGGCTGCCAATGGCTACACCTTC. Translation: CASSPTHGQAANGYTF.

This clonotype was picked up a small number of times. V and J are TRBV6-5 and TRBJ2-7, with D tentatively TRBD1 (6 bases). V was trimmed by 8 bases and J by 1 base, leaving 12 bases between them. Germline lookup yields CDR1 MNHEY and CDR2 SVGAGI. The CDR3 sequence is 13 residues long. For the CDR3, the DNA is TGTGCCAGCGGCGGACAGAATTCCTACGAGCAGTACTTC. Its protein product is CASGGQNSYEQYF.

The rearrangement joins TRBV20-1 to TRBJ1-2; 7 nucleotides line up with TRBD1. Germline-derived CDR1 and CDR2 are DFQATT and SNEGSKA (reference sequence). Germline trimming cut 6 bases from V and 7 bases from J; bases unmatched to any gene: 11. The CDR3 contains 13 residues. CDR3 sequence reads: CSALVGGASGYTF. CDR3 coding DNA: TGCAGTGCCCTCGTAGGGGGCGCGAGTGGCTACACCTTC.

The V gene is TRBV4-1, the J gene TRBJ1-2; TRBD1 matches at 7 bases. J gave up 5 bases and V 4 bases, and 7 bases lay outside the gene matches. In germline, CDR1 is MGHRA, CDR2 YSYEKL. CDR3 length equals 14 residues. CDR3 in amino acids: CASSRAGGPYGYTF. CDR3 coding DNA: TGCGCCAGCAGCCGAGCAGGGGGGCCTTATGGCTACACCTTC.

The chain recombines TRBV21-1 with TRBJ1-4; the listed D gene, TRBD1, was not tested against the DNA. TRBV21-1 has pseudogene status. This CDR3 region has 15 residues. The CDR3 sequence: CASSKRQGANEKLFF. Here the CDR3 DNA reads TGTGCCAGCAGCAAACGGCAGGGGGCTAATGAAAAACTGTTTTTT.

The rearrangement uses TRBV6-2 or TRBV6-3 and TRBJ1-1, with a tentative D call TRBD1 (6 bases). The CDR3 sequence is 14 residues long. V lost 4 bases and J lost 5, with 14 bases in between. In germline, CDR1 is MNHEY, CDR2 SVGEGT. CDR3 sequence (DNA): TGTGCCAGCAGTTTCACAGGGCCTGGGACTGAAGCTTTCTTT. Its translation is CASSFTGPGTEAFF.